This TCR beta chain is from a study of response to subunit inactivated influenza vaccine. Of note for this clonotype: Antigen: not known.

The study's findings and limits: After each seasonal influenza vaccination, few new T cells are recruited, the authors suggested.

TCRdb reprocessed the RT-PCR reads with MiXCR, giving one entry per CDR3 protein. The repertoire has about 540,000 distinct CDR3 sequences, roughly 25% of them found once; the top ten carry about 2.8%. V gave up 4 bases and J gave up 3 bases, with 16 bases separating them. This CDR3 spans 15 amino acids. Looked up from germline, CDR1 is SGHVS and CDR2 is FQNEAQ. The sample was also linked to a second study, of T cells expressing NK-cell markers. According to that study: As the method of synthesis, 5'RACE template switching with UMIs yielded TCR beta cDNA. Seven sequenced donors out of eight were HCMV-seropositive, one seronegative. Of the CD8+ T cell pool in several donors, roughly 1.0-7.5% was accounted for by dominant NKG2C+ clonotypes. HCMV specificity of the expanded NKG2C+ T cell clones was not established.

This TCR was recovered from a middle-aged man who received an inactivated influenza vaccine. The chain joins TRBV7-8 to TRBJ2-7, with a tentative D call TRBD1 (6 bases). The material was CD4+ T cells sorted from PBMCs, obtained roughly 12 days after vaccination. The CDR3 reads CASSSRGGSYYEQYF. CDR3 coding DNA: TGTGCCAGCAGCTCTCGTGGGGGCTCATACTACGAGCAGTACTTC.